This T cell receptor (beta chain) appears in the sequencing data of a study of blood T cell repertoires in COVID-19. Unmatched junction bases numbered 5, after V lost 2 bases and J lost 2 bases. The CDR3 length is 16 residues. CDR1 and CDR2 (germline): SGHTA, FQGNSA. Produced via immunoSEQ multiplex PCR; TCRdb's table is partial and in-frame only. The repertoire includes some 120,000 clones, approximately 81% of them detected once, and 3.5% to 4% sits in the top ten. Sample: peripheral blood. The sequence came from a woman aged 45-65 years with acute or convalescent COVID-19. V is TRBV7-2 and J is TRBJ2-2; 7 bases align to TRBD2. The CDR3 DNA follows: TGTGCCAGCAGCTTATCCAGCGGGATTAACACCGGGGAGCTGTTTTTT. Translation: CASSLSSGINTGELFF.